A single sample gave rise to the 6 T cell receptor beta chains below, sequenced in a study of blood T cell repertoires in COVID-19. Profiling relied on immunoSEQ multiplex PCR, and the TCRdb table lists in-frame clones only, not all of them. This sample has hundreds of thousands of clones; nearly 90% occur once, and the top ten carry under 3%. Sequencing input: PBMCs or T cells enriched from blood (not recorded which). All receptors come from a woman in her 50s who had been exposed to COVID-19.

The rearrangement joins TRBV27 to TRBJ1-5; D is unclear. Germline CDR1 is MNHEY and CDR2 is SMNVEV (reference sequence). The CDR3 loop spans 15 amino acids. V dropped 10 bases and J dropped 3 bases, with 19 bases sitting between them. CDR3 in amino acids: CATPNPGSFNQPQHF. In DNA form, the CDR3 reads TGTGCCACCCCTAACCCCGGGTCTTTCAATCAGCCCCAGCATTTT.

This clone was found once. CDR3 coding DNA: TGTGCTAGTCTTGGAGGCATGGGGGCTTTCTTT. Residues: CASLGGMGAFF. The chain has TRBV12-5 and TRBJ1-1; D is uncertain. The V end was cut by 8 bases, the J end by 11 bases, with 15 bases between. The V gene's germline CDR1 is LGHNT and CDR2 FRNRAP. CDR3 length: 11 residues. Looking up the rest from reference TRBV12-5 and TRBJ1-1 gives the full variable domain: DARVTQTPRHKVTEMGQEVTMRCQPILGHNTVFWYRQTMMQGLELLAYFRNRAPLDDSGMPKDRFSAEMPDATLATLKIQPSEPRDSAVYFCASLGGMGAFFGQGTRLTVV.

The chain couples TRBV7-8 to TRBJ1-1, with D possibly being TRBD1 (6 bases). V shed 4 bases and J shed 3 bases, with 15 bases lying between them. CDR1 is SGHVS, CDR2 FQNEAQ, per germline. This CDR3 contains 15 residues. The CDR3 is CASSSPGGLYTEAFF. In DNA form, the CDR3 reads TGTGCCAGCAGCTCACCGGGGGGCCTCTACACTGAAGCTTTCTTT.

The chain joins TRBV18 to TRBJ2-7, with TRBD1 matching over 8 bases. The V gene's germline CDR1 is KGHSH and CDR2 LQKENI. After removal of 6 bases from V and 6 bases from J, the junction contained 10 bases not matched to a gene. The CDR3 is made up of 14 amino acids. The CDR3 DNA sequence: TGTGCCAGCTCGGATGACAGGGGTGGGCGCGAGCAGTACTTC. Translated: CASSDDRGGREQYF.

The chain couples TRBV11-2 to TRBJ2-2; TRBD1 aligns across 7 bases. The germline V gene has CDR1 SGHAT and CDR2 FQNNGV. The V segment lost 4 bases and the J segment 7 bases; nucleotides outside the gene matches: 12. The CDR3 has 16 residues. The CDR3 region is CASSSWTGWGGGELFF. The CDR3 DNA is TGTGCCAGCAGCTCTTGGACAGGATGGGGTGGCGGGGAGCTGTTTTTT.

The chain recombines TRBV25-1 with TRBJ1-1, with D possibly matching TRBD1 (6 bases). The CDR3 is 14 amino acids. With 2 bases removed from V and 5 bases from J, the gap between germline ends came to 12 bases. In germline, CDR1 is MGHDK, CDR2 SYGVNS. In nucleotides, the CDR3 is TGTGCCAGCAGTGAAGAGGGGGAATGGACTGAAGCTTTCTTT. This sequence encodes CASSEEGEWTEAFF.